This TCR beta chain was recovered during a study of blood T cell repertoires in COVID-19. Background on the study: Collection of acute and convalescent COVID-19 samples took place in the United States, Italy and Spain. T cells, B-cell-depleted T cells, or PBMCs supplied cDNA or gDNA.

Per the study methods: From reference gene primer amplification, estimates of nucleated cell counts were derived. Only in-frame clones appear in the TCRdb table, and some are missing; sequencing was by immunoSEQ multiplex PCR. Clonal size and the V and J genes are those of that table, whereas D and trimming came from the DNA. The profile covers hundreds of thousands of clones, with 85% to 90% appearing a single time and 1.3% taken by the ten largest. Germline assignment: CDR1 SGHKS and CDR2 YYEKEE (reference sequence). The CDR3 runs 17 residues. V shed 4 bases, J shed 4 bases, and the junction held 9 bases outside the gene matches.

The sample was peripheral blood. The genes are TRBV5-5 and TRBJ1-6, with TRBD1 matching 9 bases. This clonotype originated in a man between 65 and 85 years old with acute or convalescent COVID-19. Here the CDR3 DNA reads TGTGCCAGCAGCAGGACCGGGACAGGGTCTTATAATTCACCCCTCCACTTT. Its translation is CASSRTGTGSYNSPLHF. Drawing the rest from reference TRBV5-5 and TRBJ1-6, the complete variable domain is DAGVTQSPTHLIKTRGQQVTLRCSPISGHKSVSWYQQVLGQGPQFIFQYYEKEERGRGNFPDRFSARQFPNYSSELNVNALLLGDSALYLCASSRTGTGSYNSPLHFGNGTRLTVT.